The clone carrying this TCR beta chain has a handful of counts. The antigen is not known. The sample comes from a study of blood T cells in healthy people across ages. Across the study: About one barcoded TCR beta cDNA was captured per two T cells.

Primers used in a second PCR of roughly 7 to 12 cycles were a sample-barcoded 5' primer and a J-beta primer mix. TCRdb processed the 5' RACE reads anew with MiXCR; each CDR3 protein has one entry. Here the sample spans fewer than 1.5 million distinct CDR3 sequences, around 39% being singletons. Whole-study results and caveats: Samples with more naive T cells showed higher observed beta diversity.

This CDR3 has 12 amino acids. With 3 bases clipped from V and 12 bases from J, the junction kept 7 bases outside the gene matches. Sequencing input: blood. The chain uses TRBV12-3 or TRBV12-4 and TRBJ1-1; 7 nucleotides align to TRBD1. This sequence originates from a woman aged 18-35 years in good health. Here the CDR3 reads CASSFRTGVTFF. For the CDR3, the DNA is TGTGCCAGCAGTTTCCGGACAGGAGTTACTTTCTTT.